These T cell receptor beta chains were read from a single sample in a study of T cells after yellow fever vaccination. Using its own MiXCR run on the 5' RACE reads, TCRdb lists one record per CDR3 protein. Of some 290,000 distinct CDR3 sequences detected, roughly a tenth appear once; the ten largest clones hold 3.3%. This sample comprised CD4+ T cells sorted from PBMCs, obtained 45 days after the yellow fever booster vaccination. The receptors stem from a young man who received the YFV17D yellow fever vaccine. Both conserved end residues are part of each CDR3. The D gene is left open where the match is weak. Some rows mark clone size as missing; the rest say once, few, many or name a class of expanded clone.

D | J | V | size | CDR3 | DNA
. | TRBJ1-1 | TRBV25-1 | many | CASSNPPGTAGSEAFF | TGTGCCAGCAGTAACCCGCCGGGGACGGCGGGGTCTGAAGCTTTCTTT
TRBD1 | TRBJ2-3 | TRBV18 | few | CASSPPLTGGDTDTQYF | TGTGCCAGCTCACCACCCCTGACAGGGGGAGACACAGATACGCAGTATTTT
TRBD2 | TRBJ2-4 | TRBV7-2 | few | CASSSFGGGAKNIQYF | TGTGCCAGCAGCTCCTTTGGCGGGGGGGCCAAAAACATTCAGTACTTC
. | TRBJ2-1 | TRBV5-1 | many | CASSLSQNNEQFF | TGCGCCAGCAGCTTGTCCCAGAACAATGAGCAGTTCTTC
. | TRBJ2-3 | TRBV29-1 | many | CSVEGARYTQYF | TGCAGCGTTGAAGGGGCACGGTATACGCAGTATTTT
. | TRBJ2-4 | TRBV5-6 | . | CASSSENWMGTKNIQYF | TGTGCCAGCAGCTCCGAAAATTGGATGGGGACCAAAAACATTCAGTACTTC
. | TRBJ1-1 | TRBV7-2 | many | CASSRGGMNTEAFF | TGTGCCAGCAGCCGCGGGGGGATGAACACTGAAGCTTTCTTT
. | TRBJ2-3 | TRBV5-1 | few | CASSKASGGRADTQYF | TGCGCCAGCAGTAAGGCGTCCGGGGGGCGTGCAGATACGCAGTATTTT
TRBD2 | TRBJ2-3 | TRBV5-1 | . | CASSATGLADTQYF | TGCGCCAGCAGCGCGACGGGACTAGCGGATACGCAGTATTTT
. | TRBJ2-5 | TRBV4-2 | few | CASSQGGTAQETQYF | TGTGCCAGCAGCCAAGGTGGGACCGCCCAAGAGACCCAGTACTTC
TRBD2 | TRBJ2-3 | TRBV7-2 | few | CASSLGILAGGTDTQYF | TGTGCCAGCAGCTTAGGAATACTAGCGGGGGGCACAGATACGCAGTATTTT
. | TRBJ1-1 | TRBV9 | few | CASSVAGEARTFF | TGTGCCAGCAGCGTAGCTGGGGAGGCGCGGACTTTCTTT
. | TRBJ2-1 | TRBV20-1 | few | CSARALGAGIRQFF | TGCAGTGCTAGGGCTCTGGGGGCGGGGATTCGACAGTTCTTC
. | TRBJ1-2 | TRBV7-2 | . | CASSRPQPTFYGYTF | TGTGCCAGCAGCCGTCCACAGCCAACTTTCTATGGCTACACCTTC
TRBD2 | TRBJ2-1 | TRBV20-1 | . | CSPGTSGGANNEQFF | TGCAGCCCCGGGACTAGCGGGGGGGCTAACAATGAGCAGTTCTTC
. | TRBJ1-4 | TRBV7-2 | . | CASSRGPGEKLFF | TGTGCCAGCAGCCGAGGGCCGGGGGAAAAACTGTTTTTT
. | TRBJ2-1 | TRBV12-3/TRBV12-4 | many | CASSRDAYNEQFF | TGTGCCAGCAGTAGGGACGCCTACAATGAGCAGTTCTTC
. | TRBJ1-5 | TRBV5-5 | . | CASSLDNTGPQPQHF | TGTGCCAGCAGCTTGGATAATACAGGTCCCCAGCCCCAGCATTTT
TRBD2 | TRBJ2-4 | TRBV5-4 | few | CASSLGTSGVGIQYF | TGTGCCAGCAGCTTAGGGACTAGCGGGGTTGGCATTCAGTACTTC
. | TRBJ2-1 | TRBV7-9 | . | CASSPSLAYEQFF | TGTGCCAGCAGCCCCAGCCTAGCGTATGAGCAGTTCTTC
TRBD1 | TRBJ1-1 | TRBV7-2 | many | CASSFARGTGEAFF | TGTGCCAGCAGCTTTGCTCGGGGGACAGGTGAAGCTTTCTTT
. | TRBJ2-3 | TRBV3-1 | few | CASSHSAGTQYF | TGTGCCAGCAGCCATTCAGCGGGTACGCAGTATTTT
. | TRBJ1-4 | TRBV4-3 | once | CASSQSRGGADREKLFF | TGCGCCAGCAGCCAAAGCCGAGGGGGGGCCGATAGAGAAAAACTGTTTTTT
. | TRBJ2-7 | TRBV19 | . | CASRKDEGYEQYF | TGTGCCAGTAGAAAAGATGAAGGATACGAGCAGTACTTC
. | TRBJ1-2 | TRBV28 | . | CASTISVVYTNYGYTF | TGTGCCAGCACTATCTCCGTCGTATATACTAACTATGGCTACACCTTC
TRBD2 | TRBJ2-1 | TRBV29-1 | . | CSVTSDNEQFF | TGCAGCGTCACTAGCGACAATGAGCAGTTCTTC
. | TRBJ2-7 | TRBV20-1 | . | CSAHRFEGRSYEQYF | TGCAGTGCTCATCGATTTGAGGGTCGCTCCTACGAGCAGTACTTC
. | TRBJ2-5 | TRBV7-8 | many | CASSLQYRETQYF | TGTGCCAGCAGCTTACAGTACCGAGAGACCCAGTACTTC
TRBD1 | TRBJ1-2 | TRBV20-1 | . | CSARTGTGAGYTF | TGCAGTGCTAGGACCGGGACAGGGGCCGGCTACACCTTC
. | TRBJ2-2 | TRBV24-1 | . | CATSDWAGRAPNTGELFF | TGTGCCACCAGTGATTGGGCCGGCAGGGCTCCGAACACCGGGGAGCTGTTTTTT
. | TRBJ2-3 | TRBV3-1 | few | CASSPGFTDTQYF | TGTGCCAGCAGCCCAGGATTCACAGATACGCAGTATTTT
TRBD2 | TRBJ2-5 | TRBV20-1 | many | CSASSLPGGKETQYF | TGCAGTGCTAGTTCTCTCCCCGGGGGGAAAGAGACCCAGTACTTC
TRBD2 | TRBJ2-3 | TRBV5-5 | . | CASSAVAGGGTDTQYF | TGTGCCAGCAGCGCCGTAGCGGGGGGGGGCACAGATACGCAGTATTTT
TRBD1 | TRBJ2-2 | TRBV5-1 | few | CASRTGTGGWVELFF | TGCGCCAGCAGAACCGGGACAGGGGGCTGGGTGGAGCTGTTTTTT
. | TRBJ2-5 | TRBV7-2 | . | CASSSFGSETQYF | TGTGCCAGCAGCTCGTTCGGATCGGAGACCCAGTACTTC
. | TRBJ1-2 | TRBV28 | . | CASSSPSSWDGYTF | TGTGCCAGCAGTTCCCCCTCCTCCTGGGATGGCTACACCTTC
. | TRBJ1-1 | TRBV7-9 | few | CASSLDLEGTEAFF | TGTGCCAGCAGCTTAGATCTCGAGGGCACTGAAGCTTTCTTT
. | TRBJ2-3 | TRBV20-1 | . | CSAGPGLRDTQYF | TGCAGTGCTGGCCCGGGACTCAGAGATACGCAGTATTTT
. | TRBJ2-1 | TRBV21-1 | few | CASGPQGFSSDNEQFF | TGTGCCAGCGGCCCACAGGGATTTAGTTCGGACAATGAGCAGTTCTTC
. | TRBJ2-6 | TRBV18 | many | CASSPGRFSGANVLTF | TGTGCCAGCTCACCAGGCCGATTCTCTGGGGCCAACGTCCTGACTTTC
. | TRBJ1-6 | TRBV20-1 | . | CSASRRGGHNSPLHF | TGCAGTGCTAGTCGGAGGGGGGGGCATAATTCACCCCTCCACTTT
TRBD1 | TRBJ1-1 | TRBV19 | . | CAARRQGVTEAFF | TGTGCCGCCAGGCGACAGGGGGTTACTGAAGCTTTCTTT
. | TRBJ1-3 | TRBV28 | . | CASSPPGQRRNTIYF | TGTGCCAGCAGTCCTCCGGGACAAAGAAGAAACACCATATATTTT
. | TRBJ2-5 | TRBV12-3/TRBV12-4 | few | CASSFSGEETQYF | TGTGCCAGCAGTTTTTCTGGGGAAGAGACCCAGTACTTC
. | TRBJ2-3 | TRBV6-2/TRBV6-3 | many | CASSPPGDTQYF | TGTGCCAGTAGTCCTCCCGGCGATACGCAGTATTTT
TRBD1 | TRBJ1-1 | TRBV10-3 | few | CAISESMLGQGIGKTEAFF | TGTGCCATCAGTGAGTCGATGTTGGGACAGGGAATAGGAAAAACTGAAGCTTTCTTT
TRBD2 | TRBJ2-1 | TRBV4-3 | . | CASSRHSSGGVAYNEQFF | TGCGCCAGCAGTCGACATTCGAGCGGGGGTGTCGCCTACAATGAGCAGTTCTTC
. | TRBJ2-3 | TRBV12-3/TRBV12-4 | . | CASSFNNAAQYF | TGTGCCAGCAGTTTCAACAATGCGGCGCAGTATTTT
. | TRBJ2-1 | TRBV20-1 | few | CSARTLRWEQFF | TGCAGTGCTCGGACGTTAAGGTGGGAGCAGTTCTTC
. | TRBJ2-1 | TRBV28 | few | CASSFVGRHNEQFF | TGTGCCAGCAGTTTTGTGGGGAGACACAATGAGCAGTTCTTC
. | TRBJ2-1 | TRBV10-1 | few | CASSELVGVSYNEQFF | TGCGCCAGCAGTGAGTTAGTAGGAGTTTCCTACAATGAGCAGTTCTTC
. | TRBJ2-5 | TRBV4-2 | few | CASSQAERETQYF | TGTGCCAGCAGCCAAGCGGAACGGGAGACCCAGTACTTC
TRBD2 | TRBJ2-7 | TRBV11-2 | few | CASSLQTSGVYEQYF | TGTGCCAGCAGCTTACAGACTAGCGGGGTTTACGAGCAGTACTTC
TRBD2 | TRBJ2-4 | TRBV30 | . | CAWRREGENIQYF | TGTGCCTGGAGGCGGGAGGGGGAGAACATTCAGTACTTC
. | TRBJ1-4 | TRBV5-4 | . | CASSLNLGNPNEKLFF | TGTGCCAGCAGCTTGAACCTGGGCAACCCGAATGAAAAACTGTTTTTT